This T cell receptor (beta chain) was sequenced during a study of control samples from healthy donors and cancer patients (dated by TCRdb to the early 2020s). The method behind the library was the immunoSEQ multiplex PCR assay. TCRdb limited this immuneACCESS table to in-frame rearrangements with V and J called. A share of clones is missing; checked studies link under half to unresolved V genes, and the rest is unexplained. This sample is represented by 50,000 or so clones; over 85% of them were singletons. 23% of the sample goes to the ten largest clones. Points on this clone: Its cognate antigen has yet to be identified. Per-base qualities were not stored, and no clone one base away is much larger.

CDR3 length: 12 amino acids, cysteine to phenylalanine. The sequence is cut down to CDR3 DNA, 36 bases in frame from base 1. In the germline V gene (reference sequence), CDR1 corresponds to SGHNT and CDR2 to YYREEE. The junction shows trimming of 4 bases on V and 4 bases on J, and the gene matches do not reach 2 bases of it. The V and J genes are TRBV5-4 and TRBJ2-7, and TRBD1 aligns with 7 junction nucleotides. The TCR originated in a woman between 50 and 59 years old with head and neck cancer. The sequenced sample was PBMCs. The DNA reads TGTGCCAGCAGCCTGACAGGGTACGAGCAGTACTTC. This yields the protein CASSLTGYEQYF.